A selection of T cell receptor beta chains follows, all from one sample in a study of blood T cell repertoires in COVID-19. TCRdb keeps only in-frame clones here, not all; method: immunoSEQ multiplex PCR. The sample has 190,000 or so clones, about 82% seen once. The sample consisted of peripheral blood. Receptors originate from a man in his fifties or sixties with COVID-19, enrolled during active disease. The CDR3 runs from the conserved cysteine through the conserved F or W. D genes are given only for firm matches. Rows give clone size only sometimes, using once, few, many, or a class for an expanded clone.

V gene: TRBV6-5
clone size: NA
D gene: NA
J gene: TRBJ1-5
CDR3 DNA: TGTGCCAGCAGTCCCGCGGGTCGGGGCAATCAGCCCCAGCATTTT
CDR3 protein: CASSPAGRGNQPQHF

V gene: TRBV5-6
clone size: NA
D gene: TRBD2
J gene: TRBJ2-5
CDR3 DNA: TGTGCCAGCAGCTTGGGCGGTAGCGGGAGCGGCGGAGAGACCCAGTACTTC
CDR3 protein: CASSLGGSGSGGETQYF

V gene: TRBV7-9
clone size: NA
D gene: NA
J gene: TRBJ1-1
CDR3 DNA: TGTGCCAGCAGCTCGGGACACCCGAACACTGAAGCTTTCTTT
CDR3 protein: CASSSGHPNTEAFF

V gene: TRBV4-2
clone size: NA
D gene: TRBD2
J gene: TRBJ2-1
CDR3 DNA: TGTGCCAGCCGACGCGGAGACGCGGGGGGTGAGCAGTTCTTC
CDR3 protein: CASRRGDAGGEQFF

V gene: TRBV27
clone size: few
D gene: NA
J gene: TRBJ1-2
CDR3 DNA: TGTGCCAGCAGTTTAATGGCAGGGGACTATGGCTACACCTTC
CDR3 protein: CASSLMAGDYGYTF

V gene: TRBV2
clone size: NA
D gene: TRBD2
J gene: TRBJ2-3
CDR3 DNA: TGTGCCAGCAGCTTTAGCGGGAGGGATAGCACAGATACGCAGTATTTT
CDR3 protein: CASSFSGRDSTDTQYF

V gene: TRBV15
clone size: NA
D gene: TRBD1
J gene: TRBJ2-7
CDR3 DNA: TGTGCCACCAGCAGGGACAGGGGCTACGAGCAGTACTTC
CDR3 protein: CATSRDRGYEQYF

V gene: TRBV6-1
clone size: NA
D gene: NA
J gene: TRBJ2-1
CDR3 DNA: TGTGCCAGCAGTGAAGCGCTTCCCGGGGGCTCCTACAATGAGCAGTTCTTC
CDR3 protein: CASSEALPGGSYNEQFF

V gene: TRBV10-2
clone size: NA
D gene: TRBD1
J gene: TRBJ1-3
CDR3 DNA: TGCGCCAGCAGTGAGTCGGGACAGGGGGCGTTGAGCTCTGGAAACACCATATATTTT
CDR3 protein: CASSESGQGALSSGNTIYF

V gene: TRBV5-8
clone size: NA
D gene: TRBD1
J gene: TRBJ1-5
CDR3 DNA: TGTGCCAGCAGCGCGGGACAGGGTTCAAATCAGCCCCAGCATTTT
CDR3 protein: CASSAGQGSNQPQHF

V gene: TRBV18
clone size: NA
D gene: NA
J gene: TRBJ1-1
CDR3 DNA: TGTGCCAGCTCACCATCAGTTTACATGAACACTGAAGCTTTCTTT
CDR3 protein: CASSPSVYMNTEAFF

V gene: TRBV10-2
clone size: NA
D gene: TRBD1
J gene: TRBJ1-5
CDR3 DNA: TGCGCCAGCAGCCCGAGGGGGCTTAGCAATCAGCCCCAGCATTTT
CDR3 protein: CASSPRGLSNQPQHF

V gene: TRBV14
clone size: NA
D gene: TRBD1
J gene: TRBJ1-4
CDR3 DNA: TGTGCCAGCAGCCAGGGACAGCAGAATGAAAAACTGTTTTTT
CDR3 protein: CASSQGQQNEKLFF

V gene: TRBV19
clone size: NA
D gene: NA
J gene: TRBJ1-3
CDR3 DNA: TGTGCCAGTCGGCAGGGAAGCACCATATATTTT
CDR3 protein: CASRQGSTIYF

V gene: TRBV28
clone size: NA
D gene: TRBD1
J gene: TRBJ1-3
CDR3 DNA: TGTGCCAGCAGCCCTGGGACAGCGAAGATGATCCAACGAGCTGGAAACACCATATATTTT
CDR3 protein: CASSPGTAKMIQRAGNTIYF

V gene: TRBV10-2
clone size: NA
D gene: NA
J gene: TRBJ1-1
CDR3 DNA: TGCGCCAGCAGTGCCCCTGCGGGGGCGAGGAACACTGAAGCTTTCTTT
CDR3 protein: CASSAPAGARNTEAFF

V gene: TRBV3-1/TRBV3-2
clone size: NA
D gene: TRBD1
J gene: TRBJ2-3
CDR3 DNA: TGTGCCAGCAGCCAAAGGACAGGGTTAGCAGATACGCAGTATTTT
CDR3 protein: CASSQRTGLADTQYF

V gene: TRBV5-1
clone size: NA
D gene: NA
J gene: TRBJ1-6
CDR3 DNA: TGCGCCAGCAGCTTGGGCGGCCAGGGCGACTCACCCCTCCACTTT
CDR3 protein: CASSLGGQGDSPLHF

V gene: TRBV29-1
clone size: NA
D gene: NA
J gene: TRBJ2-1
CDR3 DNA: TGCAGCGCATTGGACAGCTCCTACAATGAGCAGTTCTTC
CDR3 protein: CSALDSSYNEQFF

V gene: TRBV18
clone size: NA
D gene: NA
J gene: TRBJ1-1
CDR3 DNA: TGTGCCAGCTCATCCCCCCCATTGAACACTGAAGCTTTCTTT
CDR3 protein: CASSSPPLNTEAFF

V gene: TRBV10-1
clone size: NA
D gene: NA
J gene: TRBJ2-2
CDR3 DNA: TGCGCCAGCAGGGACACTTACACCGGGGAGCTGTTTTTT
CDR3 protein: CASRDTYTGELFF

V gene: TRBV20-1
clone size: NA
D gene: NA
J gene: TRBJ1-1
CDR3 DNA: TGCAGTGCTAGAGTTTGGACAGAAGCTTTCTTT
CDR3 protein: CSARVWTEAFF

V gene: TRBV5-1
clone size: NA
D gene: TRBD1
J gene: TRBJ1-4
CDR3 DNA: TGCGCCAGCAGCTTTGACAGGGCGAATGAAAAACTGTTTTTT
CDR3 protein: CASSFDRANEKLFF

V gene: TRBV7-9
clone size: NA
D gene: TRBD1
J gene: TRBJ1-2
CDR3 DNA: TGTGCCAGCAGCTTGGGACAGGGGGGCCATGGCTACACCTTC
CDR3 protein: CASSLGQGGHGYTF

V gene: TRBV5-8
clone size: NA
D gene: NA
J gene: TRBJ2-7
CDR3 DNA: TGTGCCAGCAGCTCCAGGGGGGCCTACGAGCAGTACTTC
CDR3 protein: CASSSRGAYEQYF

V gene: TRBV30
clone size: NA
D gene: TRBD1
J gene: TRBJ2-3
CDR3 DNA: TGTGCCTGGAGTCGGGACAGGGGGGCAGATACGCAGTATTTT
CDR3 protein: CAWSRDRGADTQYF

V gene: TRBV7-2
clone size: NA
D gene: TRBD1
J gene: TRBJ2-7
CDR3 DNA: TGTGCCAGCAGCTTTTGGGGGACAGGGCCTTCCTACGAGCAGTACTTC
CDR3 protein: CASSFWGTGPSYEQYF

V gene: TRBV5-8
clone size: NA
D gene: NA
J gene: TRBJ2-3
CDR3 DNA: TGTGCCAGCAGCTTGGGACATAGCGGCACGAGGGATACGCAGTATTTT
CDR3 protein: CASSLGHSGTRDTQYF

V gene: TRBV11-1
clone size: once
D gene: NA
J gene: TRBJ2-7
CDR3 DNA: TGTGCCAGCAGCTTAGACAGGGTGAGCGAGCAGTACTTC
CDR3 protein: CASSLDRVSEQYF

V gene: TRBV6-2/TRBV6-3
clone size: NA
D gene: TRBD1
J gene: TRBJ2-7
CDR3 DNA: TGTGCCAGCAGTCCGGGACAGGTTTTTGGACAGTACTTC
CDR3 protein: CASSPGQVFGQYF

V gene: TRBV7-2
clone size: few
D gene: NA
J gene: TRBJ2-1
CDR3 DNA: TGTGCCAGCAGCTTACCACAGGGTATGCGCAATGAGCAGTTCTTC
CDR3 protein: CASSLPQGMRNEQFF

V gene: TRBV24-1
clone size: NA
D gene: TRBD2
J gene: TRBJ2-2
CDR3 DNA: TGTGCCACCAGCTCGACTAGCGGGAGGGGCACCGGGGAGCTGTTTTTT
CDR3 protein: CATSSTSGRGTGELFF

V gene: TRBV18
clone size: NA
D gene: TRBD2
J gene: TRBJ2-7
CDR3 DNA: TGTGCCAGCTCACCAGACAGCGGGAGTAGGTACGAGCAGTACTTC
CDR3 protein: CASSPDSGSRYEQYF

V gene: TRBV11-2
clone size: NA
D gene: NA
J gene: TRBJ2-2
CDR3 DNA: TGTGCCAGCAGCTTATCAGGATTGGGCACCGGGGAGCTGTTTTTT
CDR3 protein: CASSLSGLGTGELFF

V gene: TRBV7-6
clone size: NA
D gene: TRBD1
J gene: TRBJ2-7
CDR3 DNA: TGTGCCAGCAGCTTAGTGCCCGGGACAGCCAGCTCCTACGAGCAGTACTTC
CDR3 protein: CASSLVPGTASSYEQYF

V gene: TRBV11-3
clone size: NA
D gene: TRBD2
J gene: TRBJ2-7
CDR3 DNA: TGTGCCAGCAGCCCGGGGGGGGACGAGCAGTACTTC
CDR3 protein: CASSPGGDEQYF

V gene: TRBV4-2
clone size: NA
D gene: TRBD1
J gene: TRBJ1-4
CDR3 DNA: TGTGCCAGCAGCCAGGGGCAGGGGGTCGAAAAACTGTTTTTT
CDR3 protein: CASSQGQGVEKLFF

V gene: TRBV5-4
clone size: NA
D gene: TRBD2
J gene: TRBJ2-2
CDR3 DNA: TGTGCCAGCAGCTGGACTAGCGGGTTCACCGGGGAGCTGTTTTTT
CDR3 protein: CASSWTSGFTGELFF

V gene: TRBV27
clone size: NA
D gene: NA
J gene: TRBJ2-2
CDR3 DNA: TGTGCCAGCAGTTTATCTTTAACCGGGGAGCTGTTTTTT
CDR3 protein: CASSLSLTGELFF

V gene: TRBV27
clone size: NA
D gene: NA
J gene: TRBJ1-3
CDR3 DNA: TGTGCCAGCAGTTTATCCCGGTACTCTGGAAACACCATATATTTT
CDR3 protein: CASSLSRYSGNTIYF

V gene: TRBV7-9
clone size: NA
D gene: TRBD2
J gene: TRBJ2-7
CDR3 DNA: TGTGCCAGCAGCTTACTAGCGGGAAATCACGAGCAGTACTTC
CDR3 protein: CASSLLAGNHEQYF

V gene: TRBV19
clone size: NA
D gene: TRBD1
J gene: TRBJ1-6
CDR3 DNA: TGTGCCAGTAGTATTCGGACAGGCGGTAGCTCCTATAATTCACCCCTCCACTTT
CDR3 protein: CASSIRTGGSSYNSPLHF

V gene: TRBV19
clone size: once
D gene: NA
J gene: TRBJ2-6
CDR3 DNA: TGTGCCAGTTCACAACCTGGGGCCAACGTCCTGACTTTC
CDR3 protein: CASSQPGANVLTF

V gene: TRBV4-3
clone size: NA
D gene: NA
J gene: TRBJ2-7
CDR3 DNA: TGCGCCAGCAGCCAAGATGCCGCGATTAGCTCCTACGAGCAGTACTTC
CDR3 protein: CASSQDAAISSYEQYF

V gene: TRBV7-2
clone size: NA
D gene: TRBD1
J gene: TRBJ1-1
CDR3 DNA: TGTGCCAGCAGACCGTTCACCGGGACAGGGAACACTGAAGCTTTCTTT
CDR3 protein: CASRPFTGTGNTEAFF

V gene: TRBV19
clone size: NA
D gene: NA
J gene: TRBJ2-1
CDR3 DNA: TGTGCCAGTAGTATAAGTCAGGGGAGTGAGCAGTTCTTC
CDR3 protein: CASSISQGSEQFF

V gene: TRBV7-9
clone size: NA
D gene: NA
J gene: TRBJ1-2
CDR3 DNA: TGTGCCAGCAGCCTACGCTCTGGGGAGGGCTATGGCTACACCTTC
CDR3 protein: CASSLRSGEGYGYTF

V gene: TRBV20-1
clone size: NA
D gene: TRBD1
J gene: TRBJ1-4
CDR3 DNA: TGCAGTGCTCGTGAGAGGGGGCAGGAAAAACTGTTTTTT
CDR3 protein: CSARERGQEKLFF

V gene: TRBV6-2/TRBV6-3
clone size: NA
D gene: NA
J gene: TRBJ1-3
CDR3 DNA: TGTGCCAGCAGTTACTCGACATACGGAAACACCATATATTTT
CDR3 protein: CASSYSTYGNTIYF

V gene: TRBV5-1
clone size: NA
D gene: TRBD1
J gene: TRBJ2-7
CDR3 DNA: TGCGCCAGCAGCTTGGGGACAGGGCCCTACGAGCAGTACTTC
CDR3 protein: CASSLGTGPYEQYF

V gene: TRBV7-8
clone size: NA
D gene: TRBD1
J gene: TRBJ1-5
CDR3 DNA: TGTGCCAGCAGCTTAGTTGTGACAGGGGTCAATCTCAGCAATCAGCCCCAGCATTTT
CDR3 protein: CASSLVVTGVNLSNQPQHF

V gene: TRBV18
clone size: NA
D gene: TRBD1
J gene: TRBJ1-2
CDR3 DNA: TGTGCCAGCTCACAAGGACAGGTCTACGGCTACACCTTC
CDR3 protein: CASSQGQVYGYTF

V gene: TRBV7-2
clone size: NA
D gene: NA
J gene: TRBJ1-2
CDR3 DNA: TGTGCCAGCAGCTTAGGCACAGGGCGTGGAGGCTACACCTTC
CDR3 protein: CASSLGTGRGGYTF

V gene: TRBV7-3
clone size: NA
D gene: TRBD2
J gene: TRBJ2-1
CDR3 DNA: TGTGCCAGCAGCCCTAGCGGGAGCTCCTACAATGAGCAGTTCTTC
CDR3 protein: CASSPSGSSYNEQFF